This T cell receptor (beta chain) was identified in a study of radiation and T cells in renal cell carcinoma. Findings and limits, study-wide: Sampling covered only about 0.96 g of each tumor.

On this clone: Its specificity is unknown.

Here immunoSEQ multiplex PCR was the method, and the copy in TCRdb shows in-frame clones only, minus some. The sample gives more than 14,000 clones, about three fifths of which show up once; 17% is in the top ten. Treatment: treatment-naive control, cytoreductive nephrectomy. CDR1 SGHNT and CDR2 YYREEE come from the germline V gene (reference sequence). The CDR3 runs to 16 residues. The trim removed 4 bases at V and 3 bases at J, leaving 10 bases unmatched. This chain uses TRBV5-4 with TRBJ2-7, with 10 bases aligning to TRBD1. The sample here was tumor tissue, taken from a patient whose treatment was nephrectomy without radiotherapy. This TCR came from a man in his 60s with renal cell carcinoma. CDR3 nucleotides: TGTGCCAGCAGCAAAATCTCGACAGGGGGCAGCTACGAGCAGTACTTC. This translates into CASSKISTGGSYEQYF.